This T cell receptor (beta chain) emerged from a study of control samples from healthy donors and cancer patients. Data came from immunoSEQ multiplex PCR; TCRdb stores just in-frame clones and leaves some out. This sample has 50,000 or so clones, with more than 85% found just once. Sequencing was performed on PBMCs. The sequence was collected from a woman in her 50s with head and neck cancer.

The CDR3 region has the DNA TGTGCCAGCAGCCAAGATGAGCCAGAGCAGTACTTC. Its protein product is CASSQDEPEQYF. This sequence joins TRBV3-1 (or the pseudogene TRBV3-2) and TRBJ2-7; D unresolved. Trimming took 0 bases from V and 7 from J, leaving 7 bases between them. Germline CDR1 is LGHDT and CDR2 is YNNKEL (reference sequence). The CDR3 consists of 12 residues.